The 32 T cell receptor beta chains reported below all come from one sample, sequenced in a study of beta chain features in type 1 diabetes. Study-wide findings and caveats: Among all four CD4+ subsets, Type 1 diabetes patients had TCRB CDR3s that were moderately but significantly shorter.

For these receptors, no antigen is known. As every portion of the isolated RNA was reverse transcribed, the sequencing read expressed TCRB transcripts. Sequencing was performed with immunoSEQ multiplex PCR; in TCRdb, only in-frame clones are kept and a portion is missing. The table lists about 150,000 clones, about 7.9% of them singletons. The material sequenced was central memory CD4+ T cells from blood. These receptors were taken from a man younger than 35 with type 1 diabetes.

V is TRBV5-4 and J is TRBJ2-1; the D gene is possibly TRBD2 (6 bases). Trimming pared 4 bases from V and 8 bases from J, leaving 16 bases between. Germline-derived CDR1 and CDR2 are SGHNT and YYREEE (reference sequence). CDR3 length equals 14 residues. This CDR3 reads CASSGSLAQDEQFF. In DNA, the CDR3 is TGTGCCAGCAGCGGGAGCCTAGCGCAGGATGAGCAGTTCTTC.

There are a few counts of this clone. The chain carries TRBV4-2 and TRBJ2-1, with 7 bases aligning to TRBD2. The trim removed 2 bases at V and 6 bases at J, leaving 10 bases unmatched. Per germline, CDR1 LGHNA and CDR2 YNFKEQ. The CDR3 contains 16 residues. The CDR3 nucleotides are TGTGCCAGCAGCCAACAAGAGCGGGATGGGGTCAATGAGCAGTTCTTC. Translating gives CASSQQERDGVNEQFF.

V gene TRBV18 combines with J gene TRBJ2-1, with 8 bases aligning to TRBD2. The CDR3 spans 15 residues. Unmatched junction bases numbered 5, after V lost 3 bases and J lost 4 bases. CDR1 and CDR2 (germline): KGHSH, LQKENI. In DNA, the CDR3 is TGTGCCAGCTCACCGATTAGCGGGACGTACAATGAGCAGTTCTTC. This sequence encodes CASSPISGTYNEQFF.

This clone has only one observation. V usage is TRBV9 and J usage is TRBJ2-1; 10 bases line up with TRBD1. Germline CDR1 reads SGDLS; CDR2 reads YYNGEE. Trimming at V came to 4 bases and at J to 1 base, leaving 5 bases not matched to a gene. The CDR3 is 16 residues long. CDR3 coding DNA: TGTGCCAGCAGCACCACGGGACAGGGGTCCTACAATGAGCAGTTCTTC. It encodes CASSTTGQGSYNEQFF.

V usage is TRBV6-1 and J usage is TRBJ2-1, with TRBD2 matching over 11 bases. Trimming took 6 bases from V and 9 from J; bases not matched to a gene: 7. The CDR3 contains 14 residues. Germline V lookup: CDR1 MNHNS, CDR2 SASEGT. The DNA of the CDR3 is TGTGCCAGCAGCGAGGGTAGCGGGGGGGGTGAGCAGTTCTTC. Its translation: CASSEGSGGGEQFF.

This clone was detected many times. The chain recombines TRBV29-1 with TRBJ1-1; D gene ambiguous. This CDR3 comprises 12 residues. Germline V CDR1 and CDR2: SQVTM, ANQGSEA. The V end was cut by 7 bases, the J end by 4 bases, with 13 bases between. The CDR3 DNA follows: TGCAGCGCCGGTTGGGCCGGCACTGAAGCTTTCTTT. This codes for CSAGWAGTEAFF.

The V and J genes are TRBV28 and TRBJ1-5, with 7 bases lining up with TRBD1. CDR1 and CDR2 (germline): MDHEN, SYDVKM. V dropped 5 bases and J dropped 2; count of bases not matched to a gene: 6. This CDR3 spans 15 amino acids. CDR3 region: CASSVSGQGNQPQHF. In nucleotides, the CDR3 is TGTGCCAGCAGTGTGAGTGGACAGGGCAATCAGCCCCAGCATTTT.

The gene calls are TRBV2 and TRBJ1-4, with a possible D match to TRBD1 (5 bases). This CDR3 contains 13 residues. From germline, CDR1 is SNHLY and CDR2 FYNNEI. The V and J ends lost 5 bases and 5 bases respectively, with 9 bases between them. Here the CDR3 reads CASSMAGNEKLFF. The CDR3 nucleotides read TGTGCCAGCAGTATGGCAGGGAATGAAAAACTGTTTTTT.

In the case of this clone: One end of the junction fails to match germline, which may point to a read error. CDR3 coding DNA: TGTGCCAGCAGCCTAGCGGGGCAGGGGAATGAGCAGTTCTTC. As protein: CASSLAGQGNEQFF. V usage is TRBV7-7 and J usage is TRBJ2-1; 9 nucleotides line up with TRBD2. Germline CDR1 and CDR2: SSHAT and FNYEAQ (reference sequence). The CDR3 consists of 14 residues.

The CDR3 coding sequence is TGTGCCAGCTCACTACCCGGGACTAGCGGGAGTTACGAGCAGTACTTC. Its protein product is CASSLPGTSGSYEQYF. The chain links TRBV18 to TRBJ2-7; 14 bases are a match to TRBD2. Germline CDR1 is KGHSH and CDR2 is LQKENI. With V trimmed by 4 bases and J by 4 bases, 6 bases remained unmatched. This CDR3 region has 16 residues. The whole variable domain, remainder taken from reference TRBV18 and TRBJ2-7, is NAGVMQNPRHLVRRRGQEARLRCSPMKGHSHVYWYRQLPEEGLKFMVYLQKENIIDESGMPKERFSAEFPKEGPSILRIQQVVRGDSAAYFCASSLPGTSGSYEQYFGPGTRLTVT.

The chain has TRBV15 and TRBJ2-1; D remains unclear. V dropped 2 bases and J dropped 6 bases, with 17 bases sitting between them. Germline lookup yields CDR1 LNHNV and CDR2 YYDKDF (reference sequence). The CDR3 sequence is 16 residues long. CDR3 sequence reads: CATSRNPTFRVNEQFF. DNA of the CDR3: TGTGCCACCAGCAGAAATCCCACCTTTCGGGTCAATGAGCAGTTCTTC. The full variable domain, completed using reference TRBV15 and TRBJ2-1, is DAMVIQNPRYQVTQFGKPVTLSCSQTLNHNVMYWYQQKSSQAPKLLFHYYDKDFNNEADTPDNFQSRRPNTSFCFLDIRSPGLGDTAMYLCATSRNPTFRVNEQFFGPGTRLTVL.

The chain couples TRBV7-2 to TRBJ2-1, with D perhaps matching TRBD1 (5 bases). The length of the CDR3 is 11 residues. V lost 3 bases and J lost 12, with 9 bases in between. Germline CDR1 reads SGHTA; CDR2 reads FQGNSA. CDR3 in DNA: TGTGCCAGCAGCTTGGGGCAGCCGCAGTTCTTC. The encoded protein is CASSLGQPQFF.

V gene TRBV7-8 combines with J gene TRBJ2-5, with 9 bases that match TRBD2. The J segment lost 2 bases and the V segment lost 4 bases, leaving 5 bases of the junction unmatched. Germline V CDR1 and CDR2: SGHVS, FQNEAQ. The CDR3 extends over 15 amino acids. The CDR3 loop reads CASSSTSGQQETQYF. CDR3 nucleotides: TGTGCCAGCAGCTCCACTAGCGGGCAACAAGAGACCCAGTACTTC.

The V and J genes are TRBV25-1 and TRBJ1-4, with 7 bases fitting TRBD1. Germline V gene sequence: CDR1 MGHDK, CDR2 SYGVNS. The CDR3 has 14 amino acids. J gave up 4 bases and V 5 bases, and 4 bases lay outside the gene matches. In DNA, the CDR3 is TGTGCCAGCAGTTTGGGACAGAGTAATGAAAAACTGTTTTTT. Translating it yields CASSLGQSNEKLFF.

This clone appeared a few times. The chain has TRBV10-3 and TRBJ1-2, with D uncertain. This CDR3 has 14 amino acids. Germline assignment: CDR1 ENHRY and CDR2 SYGVKD. Trimming removed 4 bases from V and 5 bases from J, with 14 bases in between. In nucleotides, the CDR3 is TGTGCCATCAGTGTAACGGACTTGCTTTATGGCTACACCTTC. Its translation is CAISVTDLLYGYTF.

The chain links TRBV5-1 to TRBJ1-2; D unclear. From germline, CDR1 is SGHRS and CDR2 YFSETQ. V was shortened by 5 bases and J by 4 bases, with 12 bases between the two germline ends. The CDR3 spans 13 residues. The CDR3 region has the DNA TGCGCCAGCAGAGGCGGGGTCGGCTATGGCTACACCTTC. It specifies CASRGGVGYGYTF.

V is TRBV2 and J is TRBJ2-7; tentatively, D is TRBD2 (6 bases). Germline V gives CDR1 SNHLY, CDR2 FYNNEI. The ends were cut back, 8 bases at V and 0 bases at J, with 11 bases in the middle. The CDR3 is 13 residues long. The CDR3, as DNA: TGTGCCAGCTTGCGGGACGGCTCCTACGAGCAGTACTTC. It encodes CASLRDGSYEQYF.

The rearrangement joins TRBV9 to TRBJ2-3, with 9 nucleotides matching TRBD2. The CDR3 spans 15 residues. With 0 bases clipped from V and 5 bases from J, the junction kept 4 bases outside the gene matches. Per germline, CDR1 SGDLS and CDR2 YYNGEE. The CDR3 spells CASSVGAGGGDTQYF. For the CDR3, the DNA is TGTGCCAGCAGCGTAGGAGCGGGAGGAGGAGATACGCAGTATTTT.

This clone was counted a few times. This rearrangement joins TRBV29-1 to TRBJ2-5; unclear D gene. The CDR3 runs 11 residues. Germline V gene sequence: CDR1 SQVTM, CDR2 ANQGSEA. The V and J ends lost 7 bases and 5 bases respectively, with 11 bases between them. CDR3 in amino acids: CSAGERETQYF. DNA of the CDR3: TGCAGCGCCGGAGAGAGGGAGACCCAGTACTTC. The full variable domain, completed using reference TRBV29-1 and TRBJ2-5, is SAVISQKPSRDICQRGTSLTIQCQVDSQVTMMFWYRQQPGQSLTLIATANQGSEATYESGFVIDKFPISRPNLTFSTLTVSNMSPEDSSIYLCSAGERETQYFGPGTRLLVL.

This clone came up many times. The CDR3 spells CASRIRTGISGANVLTF. CDR3 sequence (DNA): TGTGCCAGTAGGATTCGGACAGGGATATCTGGGGCCAACGTCCTGACTTTC. The chain recombines TRBV19 with TRBJ2-6, with 8 bases that match TRBD1. The germline V gene encodes CDR1 LNHDA and CDR2 SQIVND (reference sequence). The V and J ends lost 6 bases and 1 base, in that order; junction bases with no gene match: 8. This CDR3 comprises 17 residues.

The rearrangement joins TRBV6-1 to TRBJ2-2, with 9 bases that match TRBD2. After removal of 10 bases from V and 6 bases from J, the junction contained 6 bases not matched to a gene. Germline V gene lookup returns CDR1 MNHNS and CDR2 SASEGT. This CDR3 spans 13 amino acids. The CDR3 protein is CATSLAGSGELFF. Written as DNA, the CDR3 is TGTGCCACCTCACTAGCGGGCTCCGGGGAGCTGTTTTTT.

V and J are TRBV10-3 and TRBJ2-3; 7 bases are shared with TRBD2. The CDR3 length is 14 residues. From germline, CDR1 is ENHRY and CDR2 SYGVKD. V was pared by 8 bases and J by 1 base, with 6 bases of the junction left unmatched. Here the CDR3 DNA reads TGTGCCATCTCTTTTGCGGGGGGCACAGATACGCAGTATTTT. It translates to CAISFAGGTDTQYF.

This clone has just a few counts. This chain joins TRBV28 and TRBJ2-7; 7 nucleotides match TRBD1. The CDR3 runs 16 residues. V dropped 5 bases and J dropped 7; count of bases not matched to a gene: 17. Germline-derived CDR1 and CDR2 are MDHEN and SYDVKM. The CDR3 is CASSPPFAGGEGEQYF. The DNA of the CDR3 is TGTGCCAGCAGTCCCCCCTTCGCAGGGGGTGAGGGAGAGCAGTACTTC.

The chain uses TRBV6-5 and TRBJ2-3; D may be TRBD1 (6 bases). CDR3 length equals 12 residues. With 7 bases removed from V and 6 bases from J, the gap between germline ends came to 11 bases. Germline CDR1 MNHEY, CDR2 SVGAGI. The CDR3 region has the DNA TGTGCCAGCATTACAGGGTACGATACGCAGTATTTT. Translated, it gives CASITGYDTQYF.

The rearrangement links TRBV7-2 to TRBJ2-5, with TRBD2 matching 7 bases. Losses at the gene ends were 5 bases for V and 5 bases for J; bases not matched to a gene: 14. This CDR3 spans 16 amino acids. Germline V gives CDR1 SGHTA, CDR2 FQGNSA. The CDR3 DNA sequence: TGTGCCAGCAGCCGGTGGGGGACTACCGTCGCGGAGACCCAGTACTTC. Encoded protein: CASSRWGTTVAETQYF.

This rearrangement joins TRBV7-2 to TRBJ2-5, with TRBD2 matching over 10 bases. The CDR3 runs to 13 residues. From germline, CDR1 is SGHTA and CDR2 FQGNSA. Germline trimming cut 6 bases from V and 9 bases from J; bases unmatched to any gene: 7. Written as DNA, the CDR3 is TGTGCCAGCAGTCTGACTAGCGGGCCACCCCAGTACTTC. Residues: CASSLTSGPPQYF.

The CDR3 protein is CASSAAPGSGLDTQYF. Written as DNA, the CDR3 is TGTGCCAGCAGCGCAGCTCCAGGTAGCGGTTTAGATACGCAGTATTTT. The gene calls are TRBV7-2 and TRBJ2-3, with a tentative D call TRBD2 (6 bases). Germline V gene lookup returns CDR1 SGHTA and CDR2 FQGNSA. The CDR3 length is 16 residues. Trimming took 5 bases from V and 5 from J, leaving 20 bases between them.

V usage is TRBV7-8 and J usage is TRBJ1-5, with D possibly TRBD1 on 6 matching bases. This CDR3 spans 16 amino acids. The V and J ends lost 2 bases and 1 base respectively, with 12 bases between them. Germline CDR1 and CDR2: SGHVS and FQNEAQ. The CDR3 sequence: CASSLTSGVSNQPQHF. DNA of the CDR3: TGTGCCAGCAGCTTAACTTCAGGGGTGAGCAATCAGCCCCAGCATTTT.

In its sample, this clone was seen a few times. The chain joins TRBV5-1 to TRBJ2-1; the D is unclear. This CDR3 comprises 14 residues. The ends were cut back, 4 bases at V and 5 bases at J, with 13 bases in the middle. Germline V gene sequence: CDR1 SGHRS, CDR2 YFSETQ. CDR3 DNA: TGCGCCAGCAGCCCGGCGGCGATGAACAATGAGCAGTTCTTC. Protein: CASSPAAMNNEQFF.

This clone has just a few counts. This rearrangement joins TRBV29-1 to TRBJ2-2; 7 nucleotides match TRBD1. The ends lost 5 bases at V and 0 bases at J; junction bases unmatched: 3. Germline V lookup: CDR1 SQVTM, CDR2 ANQGSEA. This CDR3 contains 14 residues. The CDR3 is CSVMTGSNTGELFF. CDR3 in DNA: TGCAGCGTTATGACAGGGTCGAACACCGGGGAGCTGTTTTTT.

The chain is built from TRBV29-1 and TRBJ2-1, with TRBD2 matching 10 bases. J was trimmed by 4 bases and V by 7 bases; bases with no gene match: 7. The CDR3 runs 14 residues. Germline loops: CDR1 SQVTM, CDR2 ANQGSEA. CDR3 nucleotides: TGCAGCGCACCCCTTAGCGGGGGGTACAATGAGCAGTTCTTC. Its translation: CSAPLSGGYNEQFF.

This chain uses TRBV2 with TRBJ2-5; 14 bases line up with TRBD2. V was pared by 6 bases and J by 5 bases, with 14 bases of the junction left unmatched. Germline lookup yields CDR1 SNHLY and CDR2 FYNNEI. CDR3 length: 18 amino acids. The CDR3 loop is CASRPGLAGGLPRETQYF. CDR3 DNA sequence: TGTGCCAGCAGACCCGGACTAGCGGGGGGACTTCCCCGGGAGACCCAGTACTTC.